Listed below are T cell receptor beta chains from one sample, sequenced in a study of tumour-infiltrating T cells in Burkitt lymphoma. Measured with immunoSEQ multiplex PCR; TCRdb has only the in-frame clones, and not every one. The table has almost 3,000 clones, about 14% seen once; the top ten hold about 3.3%. Sequencing was carried out using tumor tissue. The receptor set was obtained from a human donor with Burkitt lymphoma. The CDR3 runs from the conserved cysteine through the conserved F or W. The D gene is left open where the match is weak. A row's size may be missing; if present it is once, few, many or a size class.

TRBV5-4	few	12	-	TRBJ2-2	TGTGCCTCACATCAGGGGAACGGGGAGCTGTTTTTT	CASHQGNGELFF
TRBV11-2	few	18	TRBD2	TRBJ2-2	TGTGCCAGCAGCTTAGGCTTCGGGGGAGGGTTTAATACCGGGGAGCTGTTTTTT	CASSLGFGGGFNTGELFF
TRBV28	-	14	-	TRBJ2-1	TGTGCCAGCAGTCGACGGGTAGTCAGCCATGAGCAGTTCTTC	CASSRRVVSHEQFF
TRBV7-3	-	16	-	TRBJ2-2	TGTGCCAGCAGCTTATTTGGACAGCCGAACACCGGGGAGCTGTTTTTT	CASSLFGQPNTGELFF
TRBV6-1	few	16	-	TRBJ1-5	TGTGCCAGCAGTGAAGAGGGGAGGCAGGGATTACAGCCCCAGCATTTT	CASSEEGRQGLQPQHF
TRBV29-1	-	14	-	TRBJ2-1	TGCAGCGTTGTTAGAGCAGGGGTTGGCGATGAGCAGTTCTTC	CSVVRAGVGDEQFF
TRBV27	-	14	-	TRBJ1-5	TGTGCCAGCAGTTTAAGGTCAGGGCAACAGCCCCAGCATTTT	CASSLRSGQQPQHF
TRBV9	-	14	TRBD1	TRBJ2-7	TGTGCCAGCAGCGCCCACCCAGGGGGAAAGGAGCAGTACTTC	CASSAHPGGKEQYF
TRBV27	few	14	-	TRBJ2-1	TGTGCCACCAAACGAATAGACTACGACAATGAGCAGTTCTTC	CATKRIDYDNEQFF
TRBV30	-	17	-	TRBJ1-6	TGTGCCTGGAGTGGGCATGCGGGGAGCTCCTATAATTCACCCCTCCACTTT	CAWSGHAGSSYNSPLHF
TRBV7-2	-	15	TRBD1	TRBJ1-5	TGTGCCAGCAGCTTAGGGGGGACAGGGGTTCAGCCCCAGCATTTT	CASSLGGTGVQPQHF
TRBV4-3	few	14	-	TRBJ2-5	TGCGCCAGCAGCCAAGATATCCAGGCGCAGACCCAGTACTTC	CASSQDIQAQTQYF
TRBV19	-	14	-	TRBJ2-1	TGTGCCAGTAGTATAGGGGGGGCAGAAAGTAAGCAGTTCTTC	CASSIGGAESKQFF
TRBV15	-	16	-	TRBJ2-5	TGTGCCACCAGCAGAGACGGGGGAGGCACCCAAGAGACCCAGTACTTC	CATSRDGGGTQETQYF
TRBV9	few	15	-	TRBJ2-3	TGTGCCAGCAGCGTAGGTGGATCTTTCACAGATACGCAGTATTTT	CASSVGGSFTDTQYF
TRBV6-1	-	11	-	TRBJ2-7	TGTGCCAGCAGTACAAATTACGAGCAGTACTTC	CASSTNYEQYF
TRBV28	-	13	-	TRBJ1-3	TGTGCCAGTTGGGACCTCTCTGGAAACACCATATATTTT	CASWDLSGNTIYF
TRBV7-2	few	17	TRBD2	TRBJ2-3	TGTGCCAGCAGCCTACTGGGACTAGCGGTCCCCACAGATACGCAGTATTTT	CASSLLGLAVPTDTQYF
TRBV4-2	-	17	TRBD2	TRBJ2-2	TGTGCCAGCAGCCAAGGGGTGCGGGAGGGCGGCACCGGGGAGCTGTTTTTT	CASSQGVREGGTGELFF
TRBV4-1	-	15	TRBD2	TRBJ2-1	TGCGCCAGCAGCCTCCGACTAGCGGCCTACAATGAGCAGTTCTTC	CASSLRLAAYNEQFF
TRBV7-9	-	14	-	TRBJ2-3	TGTGCCAGCAGCTTAAAGACAGGTACAGATACGCAGTATTTT	CASSLKTGTDTQYF
TRBV5-6	few	13	-	TRBJ1-5	TGTGCCAGCAGCCGGTGGGACGGTCGGCCCCAGCATTTT	CASSRWDGRPQHF
TRBV10-3	few	18	TRBD1	TRBJ1-2	TGTGCCATCACTCCGGGACAGGGTAACCTCAATTTCAACTATGGCTACACCTTC	CAITPGQGNLNFNYGYTF
TRBV5-6	few	17	-	TRBJ1-5	TGTGCCAGCAGCCGCCCGGGACAAATTTATAGCAATCAGCCCCAGCATTTT	CASSRPGQIYSNQPQHF
TRBV29-1	-	11	-	TRBJ2-3	TGCAGCGCCAAATTGACAGATACGCAGTATTTT	CSAKLTDTQYF
TRBV19	-	15	-	TRBJ1-1	TGTGCCAGTAGTATAGATACAGGGTTTGAGACTGAAGCTTTCTTT	CASSIDTGFETEAFF
TRBV7-9	-	17	TRBD2	TRBJ2-1	TGTGCCAGCAGCACCCGGGAGCGGGGGCAGGCCTACAACGAGCAGTTCTTC	CASSTRERGQAYNEQFF
TRBV7-9	few	15	TRBD1	TRBJ1-4	TGTGCCAGCAGCACGGGGACAGGCTTTAATGAAAAACTGTTTTTT	CASSTGTGFNEKLFF
TRBV5-1	-	16	TRBD1	TRBJ2-1	TGCGCCAGCAGCCCGGGGGACAGGGACGGCGGTGGTGAGCAGTTCTTC	CASSPGDRDGGGEQFF
TRBV13	few	11	-	TRBJ2-1	TGTGCCAGCAGCCTTGCTCTGGAGCAGTTCTTC	CASSLALEQFF
TRBV5-1	few	17	TRBD1	TRBJ1-2	TGCGCCAGCAGCTTATCCGGGACAGGGCCTTCATTAGATGGCTACACCTTC	CASSLSGTGPSLDGYTF
TRBV5-4	few	17	TRBD1	TRBJ1-1	TGTGCCAGCAGCCTGTGGGGGGGGCAACTCGGACAGGTTCCTGCTTTCTTT	CASSLWGGQLGQVPAFF
TRBV28	-	12	TRBD1	TRBJ1-2	TGTGCCAGCAGGGCAGGGGGCGCGGACTACACCTTC	CASRAGGADYTF
TRBV7-9	-	17	TRBD2	TRBJ2-3	TGTGCCAGCAGCTTAGCGACTAGCGGGAGTGGCACAGATACGCAGTATTTT	CASSLATSGSGTDTQYF
TRBV7-2	-	17	TRBD2	TRBJ2-7	TGTGCCAGCAGCTTGGACGGCAGACTAGCGGTAATCTACGAGCAGTACTTC	CASSLDGRLAVIYEQYF